Given below is one T cell receptor (beta chain) in context. The antigen remains undetermined. Time point indicated: persistent/refractory GD, antithyroid drugs over 5 years with positive TRAb. PBMCs provided the RNA from which the TCR library was made. Each patient gave approximately 9.6 milliliters of EDTA-anticoagulated peripheral blood. This record comes from a study of regulatory T cells in long-lasting Graves disease. General observations from the study: New patients shared fewer public clonotypes (roughly 990) than persistent patients did (around 3,000).

Researchers made TCR beta libraries by using iRepertoire HTBI primers and running Arm-PCR on CDR3 regions. In the authors' methods: Across all samples, under 65 TRBV segments and about 14 TRBJ segments were identified. MiXCR, run by TCRdb on the multiplex PCR reads, gives a single entry per CDR3 protein. The V and J calls and clone size come from TCRdb's table, not from the authors' own analysis. Of 500,000 to 700,000 distinct CDR3 sequences listed, approximately 31% were seen once; the top ten hold about 42%. CDR1 is LNHDA and CDR2 is SQIVND in the germline V gene (reference sequence). This CDR3 contains 11 residues. Trimming took off 8 bases at V and 5 bases at J, with 9 bases between the two ends.

This clonotype was sampled from a female donor with Graves disease. The source material was peripheral blood mononuclear cells (PBMCs), sampled when the disease was refractory, from a patient treated with antithyroid drugs. V usage is TRBV19 and J usage is TRBJ1-2; maybe TRBD1 (5 bases). CDR3 bases: TGTGCCAGTGGGACGGTTTATGGCTACACCTTC. It encodes CASGTVYGYTF.